This is a list of T cell receptor beta chains from one sample in a study of radiation and T cells in renal cell carcinoma. Sequencing used immunoSEQ multiplex PCR; TCRdb keeps in-frame clones, though not all of them. Of 70,000 to 95,000 clones listed, 70% to 85% are singletons. Sequencing was performed on blood, taken from a patient whose treatment included radiotherapy and nephrectomy. These receptors were obtained from a man aged 55 to 69 with renal cell carcinoma. CDR3s include the opening cysteine and the closing phenylalanine or tryptophan. Only part of the rows carry a size: once, few, many, or a class if the clone is expanded.

v_call	clone_size	j_call	cdr3_aa
TRBV5-1	-	TRBJ1-2	CASSTLGPPESGYTF
TRBV5-4	-	TRBJ2-4	CASSSVSGPLAKNIQYF
TRBV28	-	TRBJ2-7	CASSFSGSRIEQYF
TRBV9	-	TRBJ2-3	CASSEGASGPGLNSPSTDTQYF
TRBV7-8	-	TRBJ1-5	CASSPSRVPQPQHF
TRBV5-1	-	TRBJ2-3	CASSPQPGTSSDTQYF
TRBV18	once	TRBJ2-2	CASSRNTGAVDTGELFF
TRBV28	few	TRBJ2-3	CASSLLGQAQDTQYF
TRBV30	-	TRBJ2-5	CAWSVQSVAGTSRLDF
TRBV30	few	TRBJ1-2	CAWSVYVGSLGNTLTF
TRBV5-1	few	TRBJ2-3	CASSVGTSGKTDTQYF
TRBV27	-	TRBJ1-5	CASSSRDRARQPQHF
TRBV27	few	TRBJ2-7	CASSSGLAGVGEQYF
TRBV27	-	TRBJ2-3	CASSLLAGGLDTQYF
TRBV19	few	TRBJ1-2	CASSRGSNYGYTF
TRBV14	-	TRBJ1-1	CASSRLGGLNTEAFF
TRBV5-4	-	TRBJ2-1	CASSLRVGNDEQFF
TRBV9	-	TRBJ2-7	CASSAGGDSRREQYF
TRBV5-8	-	TRBJ2-3	CASSPLGSRTDTQYF
TRBV7-2	-	TRBJ2-2	CASTFSPGPSNTGELFF
TRBV7-8	-	TRBJ2-7	CASSLATAFQGGTYEQYF
TRBV5-5	-	TRBJ1-2	CASSLALRGYTF
TRBV6-6	-	TRBJ2-7	CASREQGTSYEQYF
TRBV6-5	-	TRBJ1-5	CATQGGANQPQHF
TRBV6-6	-	TRBJ2-3	CASTLAGEGNTQYF
TRBV11-3	-	TRBJ2-7	CASSARTGTREQYF
TRBV5-4	-	TRBJ1-5	CASSFWTGGPQHF
TRBV2	few	TRBJ2-7	CASSEDLVFHEQYF
TRBV7-2	once	TRBJ1-2	CASSFDRGDYGYTF
TRBV7-9	-	TRBJ2-3	CASSLYRSTDTQYF
TRBV28	-	TRBJ2-3	CASRYTGQGASNTQYF
TRBV2	-	TRBJ1-5	CASTGLRSAQHF
TRBV19	-	TRBJ1-4	CASTSRGSSQTNEKLFF
TRBV6-5	-	TRBJ1-1	CASSPPRGGNTEAFF
TRBV28	few	TRBJ1-2	CASSTPGSYGYTF
TRBV6-1	once	TRBJ2-7	CASSDRVGGVSRYEQYF
TRBV7-2	-	TRBJ2-5	CASSPWTDGGGETQYF
TRBV27	-	TRBJ1-2	CASSLAQGYHYGYTF
TRBV10-1	once	TRBJ2-1	CASLAGRVEQFF
TRBV19	-	TRBJ1-2	CASSMGELGGYTF
TRBV19	-	TRBJ1-4	CASSGFGQGAREKLFF
TRBV18	-	TRBJ2-3	CASSLESTDTQYF
TRBV27	-	TRBJ1-1	CASSSSPLFGARNTEAFF
TRBV29-1	-	TRBJ2-6	CSVSGSGANVLTF
TRBV12-5	-	TRBJ2-1	CASGDTTAQFF
TRBV4-1	-	TRBJ2-6	CASSLRSSGTGGAGANVLTF
TRBV19	once	TRBJ2-1	CASRPSGRALGKQFF
TRBV4-3	-	TRBJ2-7	CASSQGRSRVNEQYF
TRBV18	-	TRBJ2-3	CASSTGTSTDTQYF
TRBV4-3	-	TRBJ2-5	CASSQRGAETQYF
TRBV28	-	TRBJ1-2	CASTLGRGGYGYTF